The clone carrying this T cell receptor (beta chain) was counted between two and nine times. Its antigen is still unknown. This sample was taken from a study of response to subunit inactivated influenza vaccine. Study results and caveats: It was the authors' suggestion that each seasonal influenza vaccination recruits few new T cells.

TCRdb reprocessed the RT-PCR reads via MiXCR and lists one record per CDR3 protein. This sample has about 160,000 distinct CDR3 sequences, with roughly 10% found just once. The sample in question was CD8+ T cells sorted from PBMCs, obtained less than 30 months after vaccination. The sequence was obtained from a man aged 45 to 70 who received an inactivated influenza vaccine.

In DNA form, the CDR3 reads TGTGCCAGCAGCCGAGGCGGGGGCGAGGAAAAACTGTTTTTT. Amino acid sequence: CASSRGGGEEKLFF. The chain couples TRBV4-2 to TRBJ1-4, with D maybe TRBD1 (6 bases). Trimming shortened V by 4 bases and J by 8 bases, and 14 bases separated the two germline ends. CDR1 and CDR2 (germline): LGHNA, YNFKEQ. CDR3 length: 14 residues.